The 12 T cell receptor beta chains below all came from one sample that was sequenced in a study of T-cell reconstitution after alpha-beta-depleted transplantation in children. Unique molecular identifiers were incorporated during preparation of the TCRbeta library. TCRdb recomputed calls from the PCR reads with MiXCR, one row per CDR3 protein. Of under 150,000 distinct CDR3 sequences in the sample, about 9.5% were seen once. The sample here was PBMCs, mostly from graft donor cells, taken 180 days after TCRalphabeta/CD19-depleted stem cell transplant. The receptors were gathered from a girl under three years old who had a stem cell transplant for combined immunodeficiency, so the T cells may come from the graft donor.

This clonotype was observed a handful of times. The chain recombines TRBV5-1 with TRBJ2-1; D is perhaps TRBD2 (5 bases). Germline CDR1 SGHRS, CDR2 YFSETQ. CDR3 size: 16 residues. With 0 bases removed from V and 0 bases from J, the gap between germline ends came to 10 bases. The CDR3 reads CASSLERGNSYNEQFF. CDR3 coding DNA: TGCGCCAGCAGCTTGGAACGGGGAAACTCCTACAATGAGCAGTTCTTC. Full variable domain (outside the CDR3, taken from reference TRBV5-1 and TRBJ2-1): KAGVTQTPRYLIKTRGQQVTLSCSPISGHRSVSWYQQTPGQGLQFLFEYFSETQRNKGNFPGRFSGRQFSNSRSEMNVSTLELGDSALYLCASSLERGNSYNEQFFGPGTRLTVL.

V is TRBV12-3 or TRBV12-4 and J is TRBJ2-6, with D perhaps given as TRBD1 or TRBD2 (5 bases each). This CDR3 has 16 amino acids. V was shortened by 7 bases and J by 0 bases, with 13 bases between the two germline ends. The CDR3 reads CASTRGSPSGANVLTF. The CDR3 DNA follows: TGTGCCAGCACCCGGGGCAGTCCCTCTGGGGCCAACGTCCTGACTTTC.

This clonotype was found a few times. The chain has TRBV12-3 or TRBV12-4 and TRBJ2-7; TRBD2 matches at 14 bases. CDR3 length: 17 amino acids. Germline trimming cut 1 base from V and 5 bases from J; bases unmatched to any gene: 7. The CDR3 bases are TGTGCCAGCAGTTTAGGACTAGCGGGGGGGTTGATCAACGAGCAGTACTTC. It encodes CASSLGLAGGLINEQYF.

V is TRBV20-1 and J is TRBJ2-4, with TRBD2 identical over 11 bases. The CDR3 is 19 residues long. Germline CDR1 DFQATT, CDR2 SNEGSKA (reference sequence). The CDR3 sequence is CSGTSGVGSLNFGKNIQYF. The CDR3 DNA reads TGCAGCGGGACTAGCGGAGTGGGGAGTTTAAATTTCGGCAAAAACATTCAGTACTTC.

This clonotype has a handful of counts. This chain links TRBV7-2 with TRBJ2-3; D possibly corresponds to TRBD2 (6 bases). Trimming removed 1 base from V and 4 bases from J, with 9 bases in between. The germline V gene encodes CDR1 SGHTA and CDR2 FQGNSA. The CDR3 has 14 amino acids. The CDR3: CASSLGRVPDTQYF. For the CDR3, the DNA is TGTGCCAGCAGCTTAGGGAGGGTTCCAGATACGCAGTATTTT.

Only a few counts were recorded for this clonotype. The rearrangement links TRBV12-3 or TRBV12-4 to TRBJ1-2, with D tentatively TRBD1 (6 bases). This CDR3 is built from 15 residues. The V end lost 5 bases, the J end lost 8 bases, and 21 bases lay between the germline ends. Here the CDR3 reads CASSDHLQGPKGYTF. The CDR3 nucleotides are TGTGCCAGCAGTGACCACCTCCAGGGGCCTAAGGGCTACACCTTC.

This clonotype was recorded many times. The V gene is TRBV29-1, the J gene TRBJ2-5, with D maybe TRBD2 (6 bases). Germline values: CDR1 SQVTM, CDR2 ANQGSEA. V lost 4 bases and J lost 6, with 15 bases in between. The CDR3 covers 13 residues. This CDR3 is CSVARLVLQTQYF. In DNA form, the CDR3 reads TGCAGCGTTGCGCGACTAGTTTTGCAGACCCAGTACTTC. Supplemented by reference TRBV29-1 and TRBJ2-5, the full variable domain reads SAVISQKPSRDICQRGTSLTIQCQVDSQVTMMFWYRQQPGQSLTLIATANQGSEATYESGFVIDKFPISRPNLTFSTLTVSNMSPEDSSIYLCSVARLVLQTQYFGPGTRLLVL.

The rearrangement uses TRBV12-3 or TRBV12-4 and TRBJ2-6; a possible D gene is TRBD1 (5 bases). Trimming stripped 11 bases from V and 1 base from J, with 24 bases between. The CDR3 length is 18 residues. The CDR3 coding sequence is TGTGCCTTCACCCCTATTCAGGGCATAATATCTGGGGCCAACGTCCTGACTTTC. It translates to CAFTPIQGIISGANVLTF.

The chain links TRBV11-2 to TRBJ2-6; tentative D call: TRBD1 (6 bases). The CDR3 is 18 residues long. V lost 5 bases and J lost 1, with 18 bases in between. The germline gives CDR1 SGHAT, CDR2 FQNNGV. CDR3 sequence (DNA): TGTGCCAGCAGCCCGAGGTGGGACACCTCATCTGGGGCCAACGTCCTGACTTTC. This sequence encodes CASSPRWDTSSGANVLTF.

This clonotype has just a few counts. The chain carries TRBV7-9 and TRBJ2-1, with a tentative D call TRBD2 (6 bases). CDR1 and CDR2 from the germline V gene are SEHNR and FQNEAQ (reference sequence). The CDR3 has 17 amino acids. Trimming took off 5 bases at V and 0 bases at J, with 17 bases between the two ends. The CDR3 nucleotides read TGTGCCAGCAGCCGACTGGCGGGGTTCAGCTCCTACAATGAGCAGTTCTTC. Amino acids: CASSRLAGFSSYNEQFF. The full variable domain, its missing parts supplied by reference TRBV7-9 and TRBJ2-1, is DTGVSQNPRHKITKRGQNVTFRCDPISEHNRLYWYRQTLGQGPEFLTYFQNEAQLEKSRLLSDRFSAERPKGSFSTLEIQRTEQGDSAMYLCASSRLAGFSSYNEQFFGPGTRLTVL.

In this sample, this clonotype turned up a few times. V usage is TRBV20-1 and J usage is TRBJ2-1; 10 bases map to TRBD1. Trimming at V came to 3 bases and at J to 7 bases, leaving 9 bases not matched to a gene. Germline V CDR1 and CDR2: DFQATT, SNEGSKA (reference sequence). CDR3 size: 15 residues. This chain's CDR3 is CSARHWTGGTNEQFF. In DNA, the CDR3 is TGCAGTGCTAGGCACTGGACAGGGGGAACGAATGAGCAGTTCTTC.

V gene TRBV27 combines with J gene TRBJ2-2; 9 bases match TRBD1. Germline CDR1 is MNHEY and CDR2 is SMNVEV (reference sequence). This CDR3 comprises 14 residues. The junction had 7 bases not matched to a gene; V was cut back by 6 bases and J by 8 bases. In nucleotides, the CDR3 is TGTGCCAGCAGCAAACAGGGGGCGGGGGGGGAGCTGTTTTTT. Translation: CASSKQGAGGELFF.